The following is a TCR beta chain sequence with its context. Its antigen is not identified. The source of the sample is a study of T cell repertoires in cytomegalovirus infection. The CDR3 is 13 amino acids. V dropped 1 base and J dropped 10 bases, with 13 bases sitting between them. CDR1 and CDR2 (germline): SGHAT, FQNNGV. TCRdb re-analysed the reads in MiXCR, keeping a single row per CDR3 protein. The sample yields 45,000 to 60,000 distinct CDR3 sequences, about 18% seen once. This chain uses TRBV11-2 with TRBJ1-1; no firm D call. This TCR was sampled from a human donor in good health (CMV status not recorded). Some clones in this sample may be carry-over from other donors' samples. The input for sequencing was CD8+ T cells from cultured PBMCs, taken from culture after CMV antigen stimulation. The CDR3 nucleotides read TGTGCCAGCAGCTTAGGATCAGGATGGATAGCTTTCTTT. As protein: CASSLGSGWIAFF.